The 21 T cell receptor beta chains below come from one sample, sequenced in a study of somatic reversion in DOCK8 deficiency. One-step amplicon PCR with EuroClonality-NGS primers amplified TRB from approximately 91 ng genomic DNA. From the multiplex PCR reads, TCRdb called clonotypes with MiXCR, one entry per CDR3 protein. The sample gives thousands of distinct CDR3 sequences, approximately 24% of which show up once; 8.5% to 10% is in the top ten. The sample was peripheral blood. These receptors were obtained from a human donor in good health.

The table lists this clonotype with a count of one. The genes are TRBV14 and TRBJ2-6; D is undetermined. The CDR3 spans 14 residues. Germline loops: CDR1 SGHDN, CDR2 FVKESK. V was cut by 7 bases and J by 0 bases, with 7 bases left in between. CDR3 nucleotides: TGTGCCAGCACCCCAAACTCTGGGGCCAACGTCCTGACTTTC. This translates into CASTPNSGANVLTF.

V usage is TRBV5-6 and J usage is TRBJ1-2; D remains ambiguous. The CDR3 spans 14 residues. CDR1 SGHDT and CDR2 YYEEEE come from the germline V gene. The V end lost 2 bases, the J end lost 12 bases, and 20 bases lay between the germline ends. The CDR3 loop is CASSFISAGRPDTF. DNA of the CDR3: TGTGCCAGCAGCTTTATATCGGCGGGTCGGCCGGACACCTTC. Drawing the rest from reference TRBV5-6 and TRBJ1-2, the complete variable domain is DAGVTQSPTHLIKTRGQQVTLRCSPKSGHDTVSWYQQALGQGPQFIFQYYEEEERQRGNFPDRFSGHQFPNYSSELNVNALLLGDSALYLCASSFISAGRPDTFGSGTRLTVV.

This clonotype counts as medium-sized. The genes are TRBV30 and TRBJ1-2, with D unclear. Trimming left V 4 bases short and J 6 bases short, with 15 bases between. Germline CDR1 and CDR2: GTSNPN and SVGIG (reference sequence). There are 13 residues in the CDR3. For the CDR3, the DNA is TGTGCCTGGAAACGTCGAAGGGAACATGGCTACACCTTC. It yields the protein CAWKRRREHGYTF.

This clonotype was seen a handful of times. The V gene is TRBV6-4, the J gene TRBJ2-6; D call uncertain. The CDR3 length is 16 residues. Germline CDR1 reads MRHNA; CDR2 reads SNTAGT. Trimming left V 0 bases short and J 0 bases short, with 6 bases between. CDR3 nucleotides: TGTGCCAGCAGTGACTCGGTGGGCTCTGGGGCCAACGTCCTGACTTTC. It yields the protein CASSDSVGSGANVLTF.

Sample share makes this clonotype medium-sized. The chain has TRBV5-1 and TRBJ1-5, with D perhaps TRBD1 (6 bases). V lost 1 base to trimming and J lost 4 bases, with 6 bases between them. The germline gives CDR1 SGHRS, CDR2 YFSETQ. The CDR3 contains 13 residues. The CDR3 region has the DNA TGCGCCAGCAGCTTGACAGGGAATCAGCCCCAGCATTTT. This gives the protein CASSLTGNQPQHF.

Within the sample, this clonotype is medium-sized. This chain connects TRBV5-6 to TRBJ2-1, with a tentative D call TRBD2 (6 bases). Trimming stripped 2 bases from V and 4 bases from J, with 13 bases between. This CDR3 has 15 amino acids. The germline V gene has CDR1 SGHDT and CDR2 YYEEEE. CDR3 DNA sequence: TGTGCCAGCAGCTTCTTGCGGGGACCTTACAATGAGCAGTTCTTC. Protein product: CASSFLRGPYNEQFF.

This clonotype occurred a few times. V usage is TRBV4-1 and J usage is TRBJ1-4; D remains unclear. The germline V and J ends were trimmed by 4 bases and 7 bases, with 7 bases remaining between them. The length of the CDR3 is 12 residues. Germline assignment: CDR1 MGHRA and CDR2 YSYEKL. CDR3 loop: CASSPHVEKLFF. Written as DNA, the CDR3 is TGCGCCAGCAGCCCCCATGTTGAAAAACTGTTTTTT.

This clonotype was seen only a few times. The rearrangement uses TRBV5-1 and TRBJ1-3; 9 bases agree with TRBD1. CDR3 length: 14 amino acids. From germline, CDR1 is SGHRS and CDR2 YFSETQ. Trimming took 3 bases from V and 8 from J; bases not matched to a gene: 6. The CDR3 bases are TGCGCCAGCAGCTCACAGGGGGCCGGAGACACCATATATTTT. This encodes CASSSQGAGDTIYF.

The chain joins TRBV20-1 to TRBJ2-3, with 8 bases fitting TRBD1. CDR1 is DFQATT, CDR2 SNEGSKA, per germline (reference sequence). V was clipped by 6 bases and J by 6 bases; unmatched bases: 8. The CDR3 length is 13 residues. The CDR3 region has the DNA TGCAGTGCACCCCGACAGGGGAGGGATACGCAGTATTTT. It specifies CSAPRQGRDTQYF.

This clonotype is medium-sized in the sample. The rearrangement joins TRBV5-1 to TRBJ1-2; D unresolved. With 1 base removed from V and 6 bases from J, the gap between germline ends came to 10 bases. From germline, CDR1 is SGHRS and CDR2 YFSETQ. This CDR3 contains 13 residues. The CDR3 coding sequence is TGCGCCAGCAGCTTGCTAGGGCCCAATGGCTACACCTTC. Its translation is CASSLLGPNGYTF. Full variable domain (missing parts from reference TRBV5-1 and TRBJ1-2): KAGVTQTPRYLIKTRGQQVTLSCSPISGHRSVSWYQQTPGQGLQFLFEYFSETQRNKGNFPGRFSGRQFSNSRSEMNVSTLELGDSALYLCASSLLGPNGYTFGSGTRLTVV.

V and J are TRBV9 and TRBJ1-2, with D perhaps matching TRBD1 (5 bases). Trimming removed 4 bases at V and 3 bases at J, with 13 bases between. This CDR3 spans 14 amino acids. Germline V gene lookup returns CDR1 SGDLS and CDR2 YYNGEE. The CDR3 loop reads CASSLGSGDYGYTF. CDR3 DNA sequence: TGTGCCAGCAGCCTTGGATCGGGGGACTATGGCTACACCTTC.

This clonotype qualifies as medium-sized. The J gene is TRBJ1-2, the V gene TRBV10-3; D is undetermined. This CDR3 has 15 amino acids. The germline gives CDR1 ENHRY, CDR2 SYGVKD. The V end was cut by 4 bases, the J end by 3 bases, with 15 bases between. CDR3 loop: CAISGRVSPHYGYTF. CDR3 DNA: TGTGCCATCAGTGGGCGAGTTAGCCCCCACTATGGCTACACCTTC.

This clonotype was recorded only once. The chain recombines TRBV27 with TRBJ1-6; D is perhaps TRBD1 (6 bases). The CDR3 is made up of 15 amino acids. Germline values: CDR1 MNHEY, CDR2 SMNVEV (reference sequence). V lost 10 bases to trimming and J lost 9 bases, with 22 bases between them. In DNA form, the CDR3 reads TGTGCCACCGGGCAGGGGAGACAGATAATTTCACCCCTCCACTTT. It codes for CATGQGRQIISPLHF.

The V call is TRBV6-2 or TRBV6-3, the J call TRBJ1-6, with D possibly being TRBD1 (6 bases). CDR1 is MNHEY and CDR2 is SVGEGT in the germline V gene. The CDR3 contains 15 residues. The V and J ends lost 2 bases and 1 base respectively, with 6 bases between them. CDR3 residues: CASSYQGSYNSPLHF. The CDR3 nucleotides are TGTGCCAGCAGTTACCAGGGGTCCTATAATTCACCCCTCCACTTT.

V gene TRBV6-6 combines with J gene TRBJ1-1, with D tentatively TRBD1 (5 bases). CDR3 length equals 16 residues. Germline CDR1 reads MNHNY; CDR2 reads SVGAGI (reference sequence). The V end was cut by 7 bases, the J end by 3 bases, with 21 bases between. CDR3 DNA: TGTGCCAGCACCCCCTCAGGGTTGGGAGGCGACACTGAAGCTTTCTTT. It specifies CASTPSGLGGDTEAFF.

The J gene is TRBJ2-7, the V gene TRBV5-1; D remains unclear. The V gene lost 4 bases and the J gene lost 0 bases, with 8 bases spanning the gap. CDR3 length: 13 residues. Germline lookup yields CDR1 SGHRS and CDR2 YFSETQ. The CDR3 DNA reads TGCGCCAGCAGCCTCAGGAGCTCCTACGAGCAGTACTTC. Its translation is CASSLRSSYEQYF.

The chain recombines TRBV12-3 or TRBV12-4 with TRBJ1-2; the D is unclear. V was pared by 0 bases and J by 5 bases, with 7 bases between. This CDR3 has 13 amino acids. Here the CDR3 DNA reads TGTGCCAGCAGTTTAGCCCTCACTTATGGCTACACCTTC. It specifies CASSLALTYGYTF.

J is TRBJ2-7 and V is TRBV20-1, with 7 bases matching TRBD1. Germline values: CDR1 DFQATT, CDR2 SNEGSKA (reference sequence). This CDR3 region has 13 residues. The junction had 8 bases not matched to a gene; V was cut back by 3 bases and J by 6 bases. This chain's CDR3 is CSASRQGASEQYF. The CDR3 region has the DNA TGCAGTGCTAGTCGACAGGGCGCTAGCGAGCAGTACTTC.

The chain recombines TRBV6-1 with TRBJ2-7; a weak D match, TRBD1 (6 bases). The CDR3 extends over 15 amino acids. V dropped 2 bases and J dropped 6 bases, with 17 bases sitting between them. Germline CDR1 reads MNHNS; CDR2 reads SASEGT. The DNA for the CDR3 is TGTGCCAGCAGTGAATTTCAGGGGAGTATAAGCGAGCAGTACTTC. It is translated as CASSEFQGSISEQYF.

CDR3 in amino acids: CALGGQTHVKGIYTIYF. The CDR3 DNA reads as TGTGCCTTAGGCGGCCAAACCCACGTTAAGGGGATCTACACCATATATTTT. This chain connects TRBV21-1 to TRBJ1-3; the table gives TRBD1 as D, unverified against the DNA. TRBV21-1 is a pseudogene segment. The CDR3 is 17 amino acids.

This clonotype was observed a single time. DNA of the CDR3: TGTGCCAGCAGCTTGAAGGGGATTAATGAAAAACTGTTTTTT. Translation gives CASSLKGINEKLFF. The rearrangement uses TRBV5-4 and TRBJ1-4; perhaps TRBD1 as D (5 bases). Trimming stripped 1 base from V and 4 bases from J, with 8 bases between. CDR1 is SGHNT and CDR2 is YYREEE in the germline V gene (reference sequence). CDR3 length equals 14 residues.